One sample yielded the 21 T cell receptor beta chains listed below, sequenced in a study of CD8 T cells in ankylosing spondylitis. TCRdb processed the 5' RACE reads anew with MiXCR; each CDR3 protein has one entry. This table has approximately 100,000 distinct CDR3 sequences, 24% appearing once. The sequencing sample was made of synovial fluid, either unsorted or a sorted T cell fraction (not recorded which). The receptors stem from a male donor with ankylosing spondylitis.

J is TRBJ2-7 and V is TRBV7-2; 10 bases align to TRBD2. The CDR3 covers 15 residues. With 6 bases clipped from V and 5 bases from J, the junction kept 10 bases outside the gene matches. The germline CDR1 and CDR2 sequences are SGHTA and FQGNSA. CDR3 sequence reads: CASRPVGTSDDEQYF. For the CDR3, the DNA is TGTGCCAGCAGGCCCGTAGGGACTAGCGACGACGAGCAGTACTTC.

The chain recombines TRBV5-1 with TRBJ2-3, with a possible D match to TRBD2 (5 bases). The CDR3 is 14 amino acids. Germline V gene lookup returns CDR1 SGHRS and CDR2 YFSETQ. Between the trimmed V and J ends, which lost 0 bases and 6 bases, there was a span of 11 bases. The CDR3 DNA follows: TGCGCCAGCAGCTTGGATTCTAGCTTGGATACGCAGTATTTT. It codes for CASSLDSSLDTQYF.

Only a few counts were recorded for this clonotype. The chain joins TRBV10-3 to TRBJ2-5; a possible D gene is TRBD1 (6 bases). The length of the CDR3 is 15 residues. Per germline, CDR1 ENHRY and CDR2 SYGVKD. The V end lost 0 bases, the J end lost 4 bases, and 12 bases lay between the germline ends. CDR3 protein: CAISESGNRAETQYF. As DNA, the CDR3 is TGTGCCATCAGTGAGTCGGGGAACAGGGCAGAGACCCAGTACTTC.

The chain combines TRBV11-3 with TRBJ2-3, with TRBD2 matching over 8 bases. This CDR3 region has 15 residues. V dropped 8 bases and J dropped 0; count of bases not matched to a gene: 7. Germline loops: CDR1 SGHNT, CDR2 YENEEA. The CDR3 region has the DNA TGTGCCAGCTCCGGGAGGGAGGGTAGCACAGATACGCAGTATTTT. This translates into CASSGREGSTDTQYF.

CDR3 nucleotides: TGTGCCAGCAGTTTTTCCCTGGGCGGGGCATACAATGAGCAGTTCTTC. It encodes CASSFSLGGAYNEQFF. The V and J genes are TRBV6-5 and TRBJ2-1; tentatively, D is TRBD2 (6 bases). V was clipped by 4 bases and J by 4 bases, with 17 bases between them. Per the germline V gene, CDR1 is MNHEY and CDR2 is SVGAGI. The CDR3 is 16 residues long.

Here the CDR3 reads CASSLNWGSNQPQHF. The CDR3 DNA reads as TGTGCCAGCAGCTTGAACTGGGGTAGCAATCAGCCCCAGCATTTT. The chain links TRBV5-5 to TRBJ1-5; D not resolved. CDR3 size: 15 residues. V was clipped by 1 base and J by 0 bases, with 8 bases between them. Germline-derived CDR1 and CDR2 are SGHKS and YYEKEE (reference sequence). The full variable domain, with the rest looked up from reference TRBV5-5 and TRBJ1-5, is DAGVTQSPTHLIKTRGQQVTLRCSPISGHKSVSWYQQVLGQGPQFIFQYYEKEERGRGNFPDRFSARQFPNYSSELNVNALLLGDSALYLCASSLNWGSNQPQHFGDGTRLSIL.

The gene calls are TRBV12-3 or TRBV12-4 and TRBJ1-1, with D uncertain. The ends were cut back, 3 bases at V and 1 base at J, with 6 bases in the middle. The CDR3 totals 13 residues. CDR3 DNA: TGTGCCAGCAGTTTTGGTACGAACACTGAAGCTTTCTTT. Its translation: CASSFGTNTEAFF.

In this sample, this clonotype turned up many times. This chain joins TRBV7-8 and TRBJ2-5; tentatively, D is TRBD2 (6 bases). The germline CDR1 and CDR2 sequences are SGHVS and FQNEAQ. V was pared by 3 bases and J by 5 bases, with 10 bases between. This CDR3 comprises 13 residues. The CDR3 protein is CASSFAGRETQYF. The CDR3 region has the DNA TGTGCCAGCAGCTTCGCGGGACGGGAGACCCAGTACTTC.

This clonotype was recorded at least ten times. This chain links TRBV20-1 with TRBJ1-1; D might be TRBD1 (6 bases). The germline V and J ends were trimmed by 6 bases and 3 bases, with 8 bases remaining between them. The CDR3 is made up of 11 amino acids. Germline-derived CDR1 and CDR2 are DFQATT and SNEGSKA (reference sequence). The CDR3 DNA sequence: TGCAGTGCAGGGGGGGACACTGAAGCTTTCTTT. As protein: CSAGGDTEAFF.

This clonotype was observed a few times. The J gene is TRBJ2-1, the V gene TRBV7-2; TRBD2 is a possible D gene (6 bases). The CDR3 totals 14 residues. Germline lookup yields CDR1 SGHTA and CDR2 FQGNSA. Trimming shortened V by 5 bases and J by 9 bases, and 17 bases separated the two germline ends. CDR3 loop: CASSLQTRIVEQFF. In nucleotides, the CDR3 is TGTGCCAGCAGCCTTCAGACTAGGATAGTTGAGCAGTTCTTC. The full variable domain, in which reference TRBV7-2 and TRBJ2-1 provide the parts outside the CDR3, is GAGVSQSPSNKVTEKGKDVELRCDPISGHTALYWYRQSLGQGLEFLIYFQGNSAPDKSGLPSDRFSAERTGGSVSTLTIQRTQQEDSAVYLCASSLQTRIVEQFFGPGTRLTVL.

The chain links TRBV5-1 to TRBJ2-3; 7 bases are a match to TRBD1. Germline CDR1 reads SGHRS; CDR2 reads YFSETQ. With 4 bases clipped from V and 3 bases from J, the junction kept 11 bases outside the gene matches. The CDR3 runs 16 residues. The CDR3 coding sequence is TGCGCCAGCAGCACCCTTACAGGGGTTGGGACAGATACGCAGTATTTT. This encodes CASSTLTGVGTDTQYF.

This clonotype was observed a handful of times. This chain uses TRBV12-3 or TRBV12-4 with TRBJ2-2; D call uncertain. V lost 6 bases, J lost 0 bases, and 5 bases lay in between. The CDR3 length is 13 residues. Written as DNA, the CDR3 is TGTGCCAGCAGGGGCGCGAACACCGGGGAGCTGTTTTTT. Translation: CASRGANTGELFF.

The chain recombines TRBV18 with TRBJ1-4; D remains ambiguous. CDR1 and CDR2 (germline): KGHSH, LQKENI. Between the trimmed V and J ends, which lost 5 bases and 1 base, there was a span of 8 bases. This CDR3 spans 14 amino acids. The CDR3 spells CASSETRTNEKLFF. Here the CDR3 DNA reads TGTGCCAGCTCAGAGACAAGAACTAATGAAAAACTGTTTTTT.

The chain carries TRBV20-1 and TRBJ1-3; D unresolved. Trimming pared 4 bases from V and 0 bases from J, leaving 10 bases between. This CDR3 contains 14 residues. Germline loops: CDR1 DFQATT, CDR2 SNEGSKA (reference sequence). This CDR3 is CSANGLPSGNTIYF. CDR3 sequence (DNA): TGCAGTGCTAACGGACTCCCCTCTGGAAACACCATATATTTT.

This clonotype has a handful of counts. The chain uses TRBV5-6 and TRBJ2-1; 9 bases fit TRBD2. V shed 1 base and J 8 bases; nucleotides not matched to a gene: 10. CDR1 is SGHDT, CDR2 YYEEEE, per germline. The CDR3 has 16 residues. CDR3 protein: CASSLLGTSRRYEQFF. CDR3 nucleotide sequence: TGTGCCAGCAGCTTGTTAGGGACTAGCAGGAGGTATGAGCAGTTCTTC.

This clonotype was seen only a few times. The gene calls are TRBV7-2 and TRBJ2-3; 12 bases agree with TRBD2. Trimming removed 4 bases from V and 6 bases from J; junction bases left unmatched: 8. Per germline, CDR1 SGHTA and CDR2 FQGNSA. This CDR3 spans 16 amino acids. The CDR3 DNA follows: TGTGCCAGCAGCTCCTCTAGCGGGAGGGGAGGCGATACGCAGTATTTT. Protein: CASSSSSGRGGDTQYF.

This clonotype was seen only a few times. This chain connects TRBV20-1 to TRBJ1-5, with 7 bases matching TRBD1. The V and J ends lost 3 bases and 6 bases, in that order; junction bases with no gene match: 5. Per germline, CDR1 DFQATT and CDR2 SNEGSKA (reference sequence). The CDR3 contains 13 residues. CDR3 sequence (DNA): TGCAGTGCTAGGACAGGGTTTGGTCAGCCCCAGCATTTT. Residues: CSARTGFGQPQHF.

This clonotype was counted many times. This chain connects TRBV2 to TRBJ2-2; D remains ambiguous. The germline V gene encodes CDR1 SNHLY and CDR2 FYNNEI. CDR3 length equals 13 residues. V lost 3 bases and J 2 bases, leaving 4 bases between the germline ends. The CDR3 loop reads CASSDKNTGELFF. CDR3 DNA: TGTGCCAGCAGTGACAAAAACACCGGGGAGCTGTTTTTT. Full variable domain (outside the CDR3, taken from reference TRBV2 and TRBJ2-2): EPEVTQTPSHQVTQMGQEVILRCVPISNHLYFYWYRQILGQKVEFLVSFYNNEISEKSEIFDDQFSVERPDGSNFTLKIRSTKLEDSAMYFCASSDKNTGELFFGEGSRLTVL.

The genes are TRBV7-2 and TRBJ1-2; 7 bases match TRBD1. V gave up 1 base and J gave up 8 bases; unmatched junction bases: 10. CDR3 length equals 15 residues. Looked up from germline, CDR1 is SGHTA and CDR2 is FQGNSA. The CDR3 here is CASSLDFAGGKGYTF. CDR3 sequence (DNA): TGTGCCAGCAGCTTAGACTTCGCAGGGGGGAAAGGCTACACCTTC.

V usage is TRBV5-1 and J usage is TRBJ2-1, with 11 bases aligning to TRBD1. The ends lost 4 bases at V and 7 bases at J; junction bases unmatched: 7. The CDR3 totals 15 residues. Per the germline V gene, CDR1 is SGHRS and CDR2 is YFSETQ. The CDR3 bases are TGCGCCAGCAGCCTAGGGACAGGGGGTTTTAATGAGCAGTTCTTC. Its protein product is CASSLGTGGFNEQFF.

This clonotype has just a few counts. The chain uses TRBV21-1 and TRBJ1-2; TRBD1 reflects the table's D call only, with no check against the DNA. TRBV21-1 is tagged as a pseudogene. The CDR3 totals 14 residues. CDR3: CASSKSAGSHGYTF. CDR3 DNA: TGTGCCAGCAGCAAATCGGCAGGGAGCCATGGCTACACCTTC.